This TCR beta chain was identified during a study of T cell changes during pregnancy in multiple sclerosis. Germline V gives CDR1 LNHDA, CDR2 SQIVND (reference sequence). The CDR3 is 18 amino acids. V dropped 2 bases and J dropped 1; count of bases not matched to a gene: 7. Repertoires were generated with immunoSEQ multiplex PCR, while TCRdb's copy carries only in-frame clones and drops some. The sample holds tens of thousands of clones, around 93% seen once. The specimen comprised CD8+ T cells from peripheral blood mononuclear cells, sampled after pregnancy. V and J are TRBV19 and TRBJ2-1; 11 bases line up with TRBD2. This TCR derives from a female donor with multiple sclerosis, enrolled in a pregnancy study. The CDR3 spells CASSISSSGGPSYNEQFF. The CDR3 nucleotides read TGTGCCAGTAGTATAAGTTCTAGCGGGGGGCCTTCCTACAATGAGCAGTTCTTC.